Each of the 8 T cell receptor beta chains below was sequenced from the same sample in a study of blood T cell repertoires in COVID-19. The assay was immunoSEQ multiplex PCR, and TCRdb's table has in-frame clones only and misses some. The repertoire holds about 26,000 clones, with roughly 90% as singletons. The material sequenced was peripheral blood. Every receptor here comes from a human donor in a cohort sampled during active COVID-19.

The chain has TRBV6-5 and TRBJ2-1, with D perhaps TRBD1 (5 bases). This CDR3 is built from 14 residues. The germline V gene encodes CDR1 MNHEY and CDR2 SVGAGI. Trimming took off 5 bases at V and 5 bases at J, with 13 bases between the two ends. The CDR3 DNA follows: TGTGCCAGCAGTCCTAGGACAATCCACAATGAGCAGTTCTTC. It codes for CASSPRTIHNEQFF.

The chain couples TRBV5-1 to TRBJ2-3; D might be TRBD1 (6 bases). Trimming removed 3 bases at V and 0 bases at J, with 14 bases between. Looked up from germline, CDR1 is SGHRS and CDR2 is YFSETQ. The CDR3 totals 16 residues. CDR3 nucleotides: TGCGCCAGCAGCTGGGGACCAGGGGCTAGCACAGATACGCAGTATTTT. Protein sequence: CASSWGPGASTDTQYF.

The V gene is TRBV13, the J gene TRBJ2-1, with 11 bases that match TRBD2. V dropped 9 bases and J dropped 8; count of bases not matched to a gene: 18. Germline V gene data show CDR1 as PRHDT and CDR2 as FYEKMQ (reference sequence). The CDR3 covers 17 residues. The CDR3: CASSVTLAGGPIYEQFF. CDR3 nucleotide sequence: TGTGCCAGTAGCGTCACCTTAGCGGGAGGGCCGATCTATGAGCAGTTCTTC.

The J gene is TRBJ2-7, the V gene TRBV5-4; 15 bases align to TRBD2. J gave up 3 bases and V 4 bases, and 8 bases lay outside the gene matches. This CDR3 is built from 17 residues. The germline V gene has CDR1 SGHNT and CDR2 YYREEE (reference sequence). DNA of the CDR3: TGTGCCAGCAGCCTGGGCGGGACTAGCGGGGGGATCTACGAGCAGTACTTC. Protein: CASSLGGTSGGIYEQYF.

The chain recombines TRBV7-2 with TRBJ1-1; TRBD1 is a possible D gene (6 bases). The length of the CDR3 is 14 residues. Germline CDR1 SGHTA, CDR2 FQGNSA. Trimming pared 3 bases from V and 6 bases from J, leaving 14 bases between. This CDR3 is CASSFQGSIPEAFF. The DNA of the CDR3 is TGTGCCAGCAGCTTTCAGGGGAGCATACCTGAAGCTTTCTTT.

CDR3 nucleotides: TGTGCCATCAGTGAGTCGGGTAGCGGGGGACCATACGAGCAGTACTTC. It is translated as CAISESGSGGPYEQYF. This chain connects TRBV10-3 to TRBJ2-7, with 9 bases fitting TRBD2. With V trimmed by 0 bases and J by 4 bases, 7 bases remained unmatched. Germline V CDR1 and CDR2: ENHRY, SYGVKD. CDR3 size: 16 residues.

The V call is TRBV2, the J call TRBJ2-1; 13 nucleotides line up with TRBD2. The CDR3 consists of 15 residues. The germline gives CDR1 SNHLY, CDR2 FYNNEI. V lost 7 bases to trimming and J lost 7 bases; unmatched junction nucleotides: 7. CDR3 nucleotides: TGTGCCAGCACGCCCGGGACTAGCGGGATTAATGAGCAGTTCTTC. This gives the protein CASTPGTSGINEQFF.

This sequence joins TRBV10-3 and TRBJ2-1; tentatively, D is TRBD2 (5 bases). The V gene's germline CDR1 is ENHRY and CDR2 SYGVKD. CDR3 size: 13 residues. V was shortened by 7 bases and J by 8 bases, with 15 bases between the two germline ends. As DNA, the CDR3 is TGTGCCATCACGGGAACGGCCTGGGATGAGCAGTTCTTC. Translation: CAITGTAWDEQFF.